This T cell receptor beta chain was documented in a study of identical twins. The ends were cut back, 1 base at V and 10 bases at J, with 11 bases in the middle. The CDR3 length is 14 residues. In germline, CDR1 is SGHTA, CDR2 FQGNSA. TCRdb re-derived calls from the 5' RACE reads in MiXCR, one entry per CDR3 protein. Of fewer than 900,000 distinct CDR3 sequences listed, roughly 18% were seen once; the top ten hold around 12%. This sample also appeared in a second study, on T cells expressing NK-cell markers. That investigation notes: Restricting sorting to alpha-beta TCR T cells was achieved in several experiments by an anti-gamma-delta TCR antibody.

The sequenced sample consisted of PBMCs. This receptor was identified in a woman under 30 in good health. The chain has TRBV7-2 and TRBJ1-6, with D perhaps matching TRBD1 (6 bases). CDR3 sequence reads: CASSLDRVRSPLHF. CDR3 DNA: TGTGCCAGCAGCTTAGACAGGGTCAGATCACCCCTCCACTTT.